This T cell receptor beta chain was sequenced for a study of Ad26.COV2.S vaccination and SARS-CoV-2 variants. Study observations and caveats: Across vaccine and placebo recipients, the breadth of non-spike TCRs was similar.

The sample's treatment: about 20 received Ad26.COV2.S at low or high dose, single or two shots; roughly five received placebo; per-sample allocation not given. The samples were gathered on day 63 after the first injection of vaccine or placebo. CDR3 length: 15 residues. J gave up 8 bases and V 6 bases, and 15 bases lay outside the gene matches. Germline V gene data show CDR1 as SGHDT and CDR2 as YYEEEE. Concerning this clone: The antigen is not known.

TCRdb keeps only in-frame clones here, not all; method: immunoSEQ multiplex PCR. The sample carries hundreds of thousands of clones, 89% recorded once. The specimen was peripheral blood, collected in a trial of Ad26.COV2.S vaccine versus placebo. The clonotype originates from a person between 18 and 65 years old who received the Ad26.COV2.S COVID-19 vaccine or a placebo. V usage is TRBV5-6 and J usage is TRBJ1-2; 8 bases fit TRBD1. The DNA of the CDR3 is TGTGCCAGCAACCCCAAGGACAGGGTGGTAACCGGCTACACCTTC. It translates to CASNPKDRVVTGYTF.